This entry lists 23 T cell receptor beta chains sequenced from one sample in a study of identical twins. Via MiXCR, TCRdb re-called the 5' RACE reads, giving one row per CDR3 protein. The repertoire includes nearly 200,000 distinct CDR3 sequences, 15% to 20% of them detected once, and 40% sits in the top ten. The data also belong to a second study, concerning T cells expressing NK-cell markers.

Sequences were obtained from CD8+ T cells sorted from blood. The receptor source for this set is a woman under 30 in good health.

The chain employs TRBV20-1 and TRBJ2-1, with no clear D. The CDR3 extends over 13 amino acids. Per the germline V gene, CDR1 is DFQATT and CDR2 is SNEGSKA (reference sequence). V gave up 0 bases and J gave up 5 bases, with 8 bases separating them. Written as DNA, the CDR3 is TGCAGTGCTAGAGATGAAGCCGACAATGAGCAGTTCTTC. As protein: CSARDEADNEQFF.

This clonotype was detected only a few times. The chain is built from TRBV5-6 and TRBJ2-7; D not certain. V gave up 0 bases and J gave up 3 bases, with 13 bases separating them. Germline-derived CDR1 and CDR2 are SGHDT and YYEEEE. The CDR3 totals 15 residues. Here the CDR3 reads CASSLAGQAIYEQYF. The CDR3 DNA reads as TGTGCCAGCAGCTTGGCCGGCCAGGCTATCTACGAGCAGTACTTC.

In its sample, this clonotype was seen a few times. This chain uses TRBV7-6 with TRBJ2-7; the D gene could be TRBD1 or TRBD2 (5 bases each). The germline V and J ends were trimmed by 5 bases and 4 bases, with 15 bases remaining between them. The CDR3 is 14 amino acids. Per the germline V gene, CDR1 is SGHVS and CDR2 is FNYEAQ. This chain's CDR3 is CASSDRDRRYEQYF. The CDR3 DNA follows: TGTGCCAGCAGCGACCGGGACCGAAGGTACGAGCAGTACTTC.

This clonotype has a handful of counts. The V and J genes are TRBV20-1 and TRBJ2-1; the D gene is possibly TRBD1 (6 bases). The germline V gene encodes CDR1 DFQATT and CDR2 SNEGSKA (reference sequence). The CDR3 loop spans 13 amino acids. Trimming left V 6 bases short and J 8 bases short, with 17 bases between. The CDR3 protein is CSARWGLGYEQFF. The DNA of the CDR3 is TGCAGTGCGAGGTGGGGGCTTGGTTATGAGCAGTTCTTC.

This clonotype has only a few counts. The V and J genes are TRBV6-2 or TRBV6-3 and TRBJ2-2; possible D gene TRBD2, 6 bases. This CDR3 has 14 residues. Germline V gene sequence: CDR1 MNHEY, CDR2 SVGEGT. Trimming cost V 2 bases and J 4 bases, with 8 bases left between them. CDR3 sequence reads: CASSYLGGTGELFF. CDR3 sequence (DNA): TGTGCCAGCAGTTACCTGGGGGGCACCGGGGAGCTGTTTTTT.

The genes are TRBV27 and TRBJ2-1; 7 bases are shared with TRBD1. Germline CDR1 MNHEY, CDR2 SMNVEV (reference sequence). V lost 0 bases and J lost 2; bases outside the gene matches: 7. The CDR3 consists of 17 residues. The CDR3 DNA reads TGTGCCAGCAGTTTATCGCTGACAGGGAAAGCCTACAATGAGCAGTTCTTC. As protein: CASSLSLTGKAYNEQFF.

The genes are TRBV12-3 or TRBV12-4 and TRBJ2-1; 10 nucleotides align to TRBD2. With V trimmed by 6 bases and J by 4 bases, 12 bases remained unmatched. This CDR3 region has 17 residues. The CDR3 is CASSLDPGLAVYNEQFF. The CDR3 coding sequence is TGTGCCAGCAGCCTAGACCCCGGACTAGCGGTGTACAATGAGCAGTTCTTC.

This clonotype turned up a few times. V is TRBV15 and J is TRBJ1-2; no clear D. This CDR3 has 16 residues. Trimming pared 0 bases from V and 0 bases from J, leaving 11 bases between. Germline CDR1 is LNHNV and CDR2 is YYDKDF (reference sequence). CDR3 region: CATSRDLGFPNYGYTF. CDR3 nucleotides: TGTGCCACCAGCAGAGATCTTGGATTTCCTAACTATGGCTACACCTTC.

J is TRBJ2-2 and V is TRBV5-1; 10 positions match TRBD1. This CDR3 is built from 17 residues. The V segment lost 6 bases and the J segment 4 bases; nucleotides outside the gene matches: 12. Germline V gene sequence: CDR1 SGHRS, CDR2 YFSETQ. Here the CDR3 reads CASTQSGTGVPTGELFF. The CDR3 nucleotides read TGCGCCAGCACCCAATCCGGGACAGGGGTCCCCACCGGGGAGCTGTTTTTT.

This clonotype appeared a few times. CDR3 DNA sequence: TGTGCCTGGAGTCGTAGTTCCTACAATGAGCAGTTCTTC. Protein product: CAWSRSSYNEQFF. The chain recombines TRBV30 with TRBJ2-1; no clear D. The CDR3 runs 13 residues. From germline, CDR1 is GTSNPN and CDR2 SVGIG (reference sequence). Trimming stripped 2 bases from V and 1 base from J, with 6 bases between.

The chain is built from TRBV14 and TRBJ2-2; perhaps TRBD2 as D (6 bases). Trimming stripped 4 bases from V and 5 bases from J, with 17 bases between. CDR3 length: 16 residues. Germline CDR1 and CDR2: SGHDN and FVKESK. This CDR3 is CASSPFGGVVTGELFF. The CDR3 DNA reads as TGTGCCAGCAGCCCCTTCGGAGGGGTGGTGACCGGGGAGCTGTTTTTT.

This sequence joins TRBV14 and TRBJ1-1; D is unresolved. V shed 2 bases and J shed 1 base, with 5 bases lying between them. This CDR3 is 13 amino acids long. Germline CDR1 SGHDN, CDR2 FVKESK. The CDR3 loop reads CASSQWRNTEAFF. The CDR3 coding sequence is TGTGCCAGCAGCCAATGGAGGAACACTGAAGCTTTCTTT.

The CDR3 spells CASSAAGGPGEQYF. CDR3 bases: TGTGCCAGTAGTGCCGCTGGAGGACCTGGCGAGCAGTACTTC. The genes are TRBV19 and TRBJ2-7; TRBD2 might be the D (5 bases). Looked up from germline, CDR1 is LNHDA and CDR2 is SQIVND (reference sequence). The V and J ends lost 5 bases and 6 bases respectively, with 17 bases between them. The CDR3 is 14 amino acids.

This clonotype was picked up many times. The chain is built from TRBV10-2 and TRBJ2-1, with 8 bases fitting TRBD2. This CDR3 is built from 14 residues. Germline CDR1 reads WSHSY; CDR2 reads SAAADI. The V gene end was trimmed by 11 bases and the J gene end by 7 bases; junction bases not matched to a gene: 13. This CDR3 reads CAVHSGVGRNEQFF. The CDR3 coding sequence is TGCGCCGTCCATAGCGGGGTGGGTCGGAATGAGCAGTTCTTC.

V is TRBV12-3 or TRBV12-4 and J is TRBJ2-4; TRBD2 matches at 14 bases. This CDR3 has 16 residues. After removal of 6 bases from V and 7 bases from J, the junction contained 8 bases not matched to a gene. Here the CDR3 reads CASRGGTSGRSNIQYF. As DNA, the CDR3 is TGTGCCAGCAGGGGGGGGACTAGCGGGAGAAGCAACATTCAGTACTTC.

This clonotype was seen at least ten times. The V gene is TRBV20-1, the J gene TRBJ2-2; D possibly corresponds to TRBD1 (5 bases). CDR1 and CDR2 from the germline V gene are DFQATT and SNEGSKA (reference sequence). V was shortened by 6 bases and J by 6 bases, with 11 bases between the two germline ends. CDR3 length: 12 amino acids. CDR3 in DNA: TGCAGTGCCAAGCAGGGCCCCGGGGAGCTGTTTTTT. It encodes CSAKQGPGELFF.

J is TRBJ2-3 and V is TRBV14; a weak D match, TRBD2 (5 bases). Between the trimmed V and J ends, which lost 1 base and 6 bases, there was a span of 14 bases. CDR3 length equals 15 residues. Looked up from germline, CDR1 is SGHDN and CDR2 is FVKESK. Written as DNA, the CDR3 is TGTGCCAGCAGCCAAGGGCGAGACCGGAGGGATACGCAGTATTTT. Its translation is CASSQGRDRRDTQYF.

This clonotype was seen more than once but under ten times. The chain couples TRBV27 to TRBJ2-2; D gene uncertain. Germline CDR1 reads MNHEY; CDR2 reads SMNVEV (reference sequence). Trimming removed 3 bases at V and 4 bases at J, with 6 bases between. There are 13 residues in the CDR3. The CDR3 DNA reads TGTGCCAGCAGTTTGACTTCCACCGGGGAGCTGTTTTTT. Its protein product is CASSLTSTGELFF.

V usage is TRBV15 and J usage is TRBJ2-1, with D possibly being TRBD2 (6 bases). CDR3 length equals 12 residues. V lost 3 bases, J lost 10 bases, and 10 bases lay in between. Germline V gene data show CDR1 as LNHNV and CDR2 as YYDKDF (reference sequence). The CDR3 DNA sequence: TGTGCCACCAGCAGCGGGAGTGCGGAGCAGTTCTTC. Amino acid sequence: CATSSGSAEQFF.

This chain connects TRBV11-2 to TRBJ2-3; a weak D match, TRBD2 (6 bases). V gave up 5 bases and J gave up 0 bases, with 12 bases separating them. In germline, CDR1 is SGHAT, CDR2 FQNNGV. The CDR3 length is 15 residues. CDR3 loop: CASSAYSGSTDTQYF. In DNA form, the CDR3 reads TGTGCCAGCAGCGCCTATAGCGGTAGCACAGATACGCAGTATTTT. Using reference TRBV11-2 and TRBJ2-3 for the parts outside the CDR3, the full variable domain is EAGVAQSPRYKIIEKRQSVAFWCNPISGHATLYWYQQILGQGPKLLIQFQNNGVVDDSQLPKDRFSAERLKGVDSTLKIQPAKLEDSAVYLCASSAYSGSTDTQYFGPGTRLTVL.

This clonotype was seen more than once but under ten times. The chain has TRBV20-1 and TRBJ1-1; 8 bases fit TRBD1. The CDR3 is 14 amino acids. V gave up 6 bases and J gave up 4 bases; unmatched junction bases: 10. Germline assignment: CDR1 DFQATT and CDR2 SNEGSKA (reference sequence). CDR3 residues: CSAKPGRGLTEAFF. The CDR3 DNA reads as TGCAGTGCCAAGCCAGGCAGGGGGCTCACTGAAGCTTTCTTT.

This chain links TRBV20-1 with TRBJ2-3, with 7 bases lining up with TRBD2. Looked up from germline, CDR1 is DFQATT and CDR2 is SNEGSKA (reference sequence). V gave up 6 bases and J gave up 0 bases; unmatched junction bases: 6. The CDR3 covers 14 residues. Here the CDR3 DNA reads TGCAGTGCGGGAGGGACGGTGAGCACAGATACGCAGTATTTT. This encodes CSAGGTVSTDTQYF.

The gene calls are TRBV9 and TRBJ2-1, with 10 bases lining up with TRBD2. This CDR3 region has 15 residues. Germline CDR1 is SGDLS and CDR2 is YYNGEE. The junction had 7 bases not matched to a gene; V was cut back by 4 bases and J by 6 bases. Here the CDR3 DNA reads TGTGCCAGCAGCCCGCTAGCGGGAGTGGGCAATGAGCAGTTCTTC. This sequence encodes CASSPLAGVGNEQFF.